This T cell receptor (beta chain) appears in the sequencing data of a study of cytomegalovirus exposure and HLA in healthy donors. Study-wide background: Of roughly 360 genotyped donors, around 80% grouped in the Caucasian-associated ancestry cluster. Findings and limits, study-wide: Sequences of the TCR beta chain were said to predict the HLA-A and HLA-B alleles of most subjects accurately. Earlier results showed most TCR beta V segments being productive about 87% or about 30% of the time.

Notes on this clone: Antigen: not known.

It was with 60 Vbeta and 13 Jbeta primers that the PCR ran. Sequencing was performed with immunoSEQ multiplex PCR; in TCRdb, only in-frame clones are kept and a portion is missing. The sample has around 90,000 clones, roughly 80% seen once. The sequence was obtained from a man aged 25 to 45 in good health and CMV-seronegative. The sample taken for sequencing was PBMCs.

The chain's CDR3 is CASSIAQVNEQYF. DNA of the CDR3: TGTGCCAGTAGTATAGCCCAGGTCAACGAGCAGTACTTC. This sequence joins TRBV19 and TRBJ2-7; D unresolved. V was pared by 1 base and J by 5 bases, with 9 bases between. From germline, CDR1 is LNHDA and CDR2 SQIVND (reference sequence). The CDR3 is 13 amino acids. The whole variable domain, remainder taken from reference TRBV19 and TRBJ2-7, is DGGITQSPKYLFRKEGQNVTLSCEQNLNHDAMYWYRQDPGQGLRLIYYSQIVNDFQKGDIAEGYSVSREKKESFPLTVTSAQKNPTAFYLCASSIAQVNEQYFGPGTRLTVT.